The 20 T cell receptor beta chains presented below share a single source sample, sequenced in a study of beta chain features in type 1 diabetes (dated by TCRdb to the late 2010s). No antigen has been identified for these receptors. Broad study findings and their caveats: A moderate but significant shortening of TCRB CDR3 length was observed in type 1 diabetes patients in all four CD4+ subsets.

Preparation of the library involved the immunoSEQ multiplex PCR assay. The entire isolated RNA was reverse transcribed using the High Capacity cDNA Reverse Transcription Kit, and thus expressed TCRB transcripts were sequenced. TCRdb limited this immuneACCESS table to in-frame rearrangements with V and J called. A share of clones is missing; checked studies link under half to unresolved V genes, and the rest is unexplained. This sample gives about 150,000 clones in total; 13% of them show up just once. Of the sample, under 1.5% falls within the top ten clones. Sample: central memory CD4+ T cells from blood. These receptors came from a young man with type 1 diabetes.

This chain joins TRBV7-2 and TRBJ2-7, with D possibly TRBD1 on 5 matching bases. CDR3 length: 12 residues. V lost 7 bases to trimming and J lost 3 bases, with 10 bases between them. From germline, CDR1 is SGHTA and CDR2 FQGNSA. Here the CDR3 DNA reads TGTGCCAGCAAGGGCAGGGACTACGAGCAGTACTTC. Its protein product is CASKGRDYEQYF.

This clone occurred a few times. The CDR3 loop reads CAWSGKLASGANVLTF. CDR3 in DNA: TGTGCCTGGAGCGGCAAGTTGGCTTCTGGGGCCAACGTCCTGACTTTC. The chain links TRBV30 to TRBJ2-6; D not resolved. This CDR3 comprises 16 residues. Between the trimmed V and J ends, which lost 3 bases and 1 base, there was a span of 13 bases. Germline V gene lookup returns CDR1 GTSNPN and CDR2 SVGIG (reference sequence).

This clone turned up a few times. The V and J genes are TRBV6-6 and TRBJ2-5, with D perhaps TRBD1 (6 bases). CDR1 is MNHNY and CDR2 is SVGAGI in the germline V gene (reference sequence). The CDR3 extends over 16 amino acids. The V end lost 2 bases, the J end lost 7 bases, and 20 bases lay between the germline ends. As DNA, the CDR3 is TGTGCCAGCAGTTACCCCATTGGACAGCTAAGGGGGACCCAGTACTTC. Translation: CASSYPIGQLRGTQYF.

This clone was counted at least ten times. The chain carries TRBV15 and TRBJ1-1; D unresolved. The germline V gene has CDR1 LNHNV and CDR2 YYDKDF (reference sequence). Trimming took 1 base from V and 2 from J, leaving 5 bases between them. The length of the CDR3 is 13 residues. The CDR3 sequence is CATSRAYNTEAFF. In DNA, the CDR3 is TGTGCCACCAGCAGAGCCTATAACACTGAAGCTTTCTTT.

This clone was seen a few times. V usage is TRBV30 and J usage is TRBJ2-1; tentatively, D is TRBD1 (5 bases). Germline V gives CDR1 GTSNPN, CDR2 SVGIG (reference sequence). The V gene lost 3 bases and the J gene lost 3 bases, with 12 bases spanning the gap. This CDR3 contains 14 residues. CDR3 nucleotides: TGTGCCTGGAGGCGTGGGGCCAGCTACAATGAGCAGTTCTTC. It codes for CAWRRGASYNEQFF.

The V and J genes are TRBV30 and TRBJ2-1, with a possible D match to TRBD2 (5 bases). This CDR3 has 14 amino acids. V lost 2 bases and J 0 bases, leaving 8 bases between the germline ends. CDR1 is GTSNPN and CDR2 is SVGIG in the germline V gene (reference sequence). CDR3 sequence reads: CAWSLSGSYNEQFF. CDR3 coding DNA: TGTGCCTGGAGTCTCAGCGGCTCCTACAATGAGCAGTTCTTC.

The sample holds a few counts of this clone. The CDR3 region has the DNA TGTGCCACCAGCAGAGAAGGGGGACCGAACACTGAAGCTTTCTTT. This encodes CATSREGGPNTEAFF. The chain joins TRBV15 to TRBJ1-1, with D possibly being TRBD1 (6 bases). Germline loops: CDR1 LNHNV, CDR2 YYDKDF (reference sequence). The V end was cut by 0 bases, the J end by 1 base, with 9 bases between. This CDR3 is 15 amino acids long.

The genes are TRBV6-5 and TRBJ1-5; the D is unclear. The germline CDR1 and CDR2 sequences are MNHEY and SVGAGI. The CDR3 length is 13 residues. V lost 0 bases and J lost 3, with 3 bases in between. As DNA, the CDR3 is TGTGCCAGCAGTTACTCCTCCAATCAGCCCCAGCATTTT. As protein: CASSYSSNQPQHF.

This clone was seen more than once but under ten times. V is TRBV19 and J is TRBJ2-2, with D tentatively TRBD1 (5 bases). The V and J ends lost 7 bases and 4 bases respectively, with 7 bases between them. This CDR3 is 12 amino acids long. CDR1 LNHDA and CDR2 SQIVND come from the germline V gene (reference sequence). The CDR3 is CASIRGTGELFF. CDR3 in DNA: TGTGCCAGTATTAGGGGCACCGGGGAGCTGTTTTTT.

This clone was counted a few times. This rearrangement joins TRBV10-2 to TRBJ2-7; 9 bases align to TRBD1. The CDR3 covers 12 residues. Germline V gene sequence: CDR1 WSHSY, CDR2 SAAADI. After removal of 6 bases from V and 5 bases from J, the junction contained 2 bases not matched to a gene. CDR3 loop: CASSGQGNEQYF. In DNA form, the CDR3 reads TGCGCCAGCAGCGGACAGGGGAACGAGCAGTACTTC.

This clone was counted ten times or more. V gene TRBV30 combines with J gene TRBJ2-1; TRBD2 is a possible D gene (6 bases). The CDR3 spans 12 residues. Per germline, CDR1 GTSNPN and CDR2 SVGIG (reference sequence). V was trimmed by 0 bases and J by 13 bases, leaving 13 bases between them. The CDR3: CAWSVSLARQFF. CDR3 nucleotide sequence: TGTGCCTGGAGTGTAAGCCTAGCGCGACAGTTCTTC.

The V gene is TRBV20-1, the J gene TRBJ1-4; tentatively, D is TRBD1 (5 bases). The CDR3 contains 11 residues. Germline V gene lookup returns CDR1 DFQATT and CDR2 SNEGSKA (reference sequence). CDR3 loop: CSVPRGEKLFF. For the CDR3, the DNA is TGCAGCGTACCGCGGGGGGAAAAACTGTTTTTT.

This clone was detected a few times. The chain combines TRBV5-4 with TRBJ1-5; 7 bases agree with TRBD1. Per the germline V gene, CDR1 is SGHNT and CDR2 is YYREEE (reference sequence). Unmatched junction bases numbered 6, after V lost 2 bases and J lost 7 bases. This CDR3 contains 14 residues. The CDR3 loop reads CASSLGGAGQPQHF. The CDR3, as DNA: TGTGCCAGCAGCTTAGGGGGCGCGGGGCAGCCCCAGCATTTT.

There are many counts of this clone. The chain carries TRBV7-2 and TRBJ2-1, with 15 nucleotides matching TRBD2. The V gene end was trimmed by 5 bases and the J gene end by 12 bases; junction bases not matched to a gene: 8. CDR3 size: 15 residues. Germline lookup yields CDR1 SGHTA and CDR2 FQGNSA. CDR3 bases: TGTGCCAGCAGCCCCCGGGGACTAGCGGGGGGAAGGCAGTTCTTC. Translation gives CASSPRGLAGGRQFF.

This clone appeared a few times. The CDR3 here is CSVDGGGPSYEQYF. The CDR3, as DNA: TGCAGCGTTGACGGCGGGGGGCCCTCCTACGAGCAGTACTTC. This chain joins TRBV29-1 and TRBJ2-7, with 8 bases that match TRBD2. This CDR3 comprises 14 residues. V was clipped by 3 bases and J by 0 bases; unmatched bases: 4. CDR1 and CDR2 from the germline V gene are SQVTM and ANQGSEA.

The CDR3 spells CASRTGTRNTGELFF. The CDR3 DNA follows: TGCGCCAGCAGGACCGGGACAAGAAACACCGGGGAGCTGTTTTTT. V is TRBV5-1 and J is TRBJ2-2; a possible D gene is TRBD1 (6 bases). This CDR3 has 15 residues. The germline gives CDR1 SGHRS, CDR2 YFSETQ. The V and J ends lost 5 bases and 2 bases respectively, with 13 bases between them. The full variable domain, in which reference TRBV5-1 and TRBJ2-2 provide the parts outside the CDR3, is KAGVTQTPRYLIKTRGQQVTLSCSPISGHRSVSWYQQTPGQGLQFLFEYFSETQRNKGNFPGRFSGRQFSNSRSEMNVSTLELGDSALYLCASRTGTRNTGELFFGEGSRLTVL.

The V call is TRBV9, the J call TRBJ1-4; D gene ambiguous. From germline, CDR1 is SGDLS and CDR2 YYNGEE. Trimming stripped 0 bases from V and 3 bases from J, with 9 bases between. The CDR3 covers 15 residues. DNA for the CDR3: TGTGCCAGCAGCGTAGGTCCCGGGCCTAATGAAAAACTGTTTTTT. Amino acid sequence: CASSVGPGPNEKLFF.

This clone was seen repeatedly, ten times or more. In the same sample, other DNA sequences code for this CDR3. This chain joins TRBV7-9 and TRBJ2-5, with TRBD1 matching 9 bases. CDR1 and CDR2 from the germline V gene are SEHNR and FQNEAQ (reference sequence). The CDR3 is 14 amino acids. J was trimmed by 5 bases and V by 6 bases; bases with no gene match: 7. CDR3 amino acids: CASSSDRGVETQYF. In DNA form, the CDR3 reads TGTGCCAGCAGTTCGGACAGGGGAGTGGAGACCCAGTACTTC.

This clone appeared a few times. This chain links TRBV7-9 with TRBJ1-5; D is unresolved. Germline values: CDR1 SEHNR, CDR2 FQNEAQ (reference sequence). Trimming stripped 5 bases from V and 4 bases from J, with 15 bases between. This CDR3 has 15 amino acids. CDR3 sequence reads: CASSLEGLKNQPQHF. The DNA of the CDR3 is TGTGCCAGCAGCCTCGAGGGCCTTAAGAATCAGCCCCAGCATTTT. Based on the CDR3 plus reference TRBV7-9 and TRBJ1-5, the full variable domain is DTGVSQNPRHKITKRGQNVTFRCDPISEHNRLYWYRQTLGQGPEFLTYFQNEAQLEKSRLLSDRFSAERPKGSFSTLEIQRTEQGDSAMYLCASSLEGLKNQPQHFGDGTRLSIL.

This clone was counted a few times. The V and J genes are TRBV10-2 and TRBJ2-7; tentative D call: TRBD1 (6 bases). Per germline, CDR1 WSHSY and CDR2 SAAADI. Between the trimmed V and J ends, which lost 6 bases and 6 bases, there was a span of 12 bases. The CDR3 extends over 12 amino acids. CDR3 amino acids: CASSDRSGEQYF. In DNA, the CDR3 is TGCGCCAGCAGCGACAGGTCCGGCGAGCAGTACTTC.